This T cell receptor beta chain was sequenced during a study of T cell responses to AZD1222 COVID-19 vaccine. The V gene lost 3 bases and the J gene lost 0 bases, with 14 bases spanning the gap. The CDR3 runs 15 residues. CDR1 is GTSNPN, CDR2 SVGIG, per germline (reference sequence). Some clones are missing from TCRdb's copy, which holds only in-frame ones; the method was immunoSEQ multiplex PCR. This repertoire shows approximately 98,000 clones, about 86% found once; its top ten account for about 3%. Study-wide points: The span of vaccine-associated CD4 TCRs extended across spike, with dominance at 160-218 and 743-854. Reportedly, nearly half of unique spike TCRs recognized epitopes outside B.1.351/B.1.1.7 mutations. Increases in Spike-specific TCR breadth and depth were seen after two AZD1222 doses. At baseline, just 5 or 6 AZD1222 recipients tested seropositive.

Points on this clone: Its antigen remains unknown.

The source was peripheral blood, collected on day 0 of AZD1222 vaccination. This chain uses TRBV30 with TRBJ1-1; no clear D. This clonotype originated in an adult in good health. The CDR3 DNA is TGTGCCTGGAGCGAGTTAGGGTACATGAACACTGAAGCTTTCTTT. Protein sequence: CAWSELGYMNTEAFF.